This T cell receptor beta chain comes out of a study of cytomegalovirus exposure and HLA in healthy donors. Study background: Earlier results showed some 120 million unique TCR beta sequences derived from about 179 million T cells. Study findings and constraints: In all likelihood, a cluster of highly shared sequence variants was a sequencing artifact. Earlier analysis looked at TCR beta V segments, and most were productive about 90% or about 30% of the time.

PCR employed 60 Vbeta and 13 Jbeta primers. Data came from immunoSEQ multiplex PCR; TCRdb stores just in-frame clones and leaves some out. Altogether roughly 130,000 clones are present, roughly 74% being singletons, with the ten largest covering 6.6%. Regarding this clone: Its antigen is as yet unknown.

Germline assignment: CDR1 MNHNS and CDR2 SASEGT. Deletions cut 10 bases from V and 3 bases from J, with 9 bases between. This CDR3 has 11 amino acids. The chain joins TRBV6-1 to TRBJ1-1; no definite D call. The sample taken for sequencing was PBMCs. This receptor was identified in a man aged 35 to 55 in good health and CMV-seropositive. CDR3 DNA: TGTGCCACCGAGAAGCACACTGAAGCTTTCTTT. This codes for CATEKHTEAFF.